The entry that follows covers one T cell receptor (beta chain) sequence. Its antigen is not identified. The sample belongs to a study of cytomegalovirus exposure and HLA in healthy donors. Turning to the study itself: Counted in an early data release were approximately 80 million unique TCRs from HLA-typed donors.

The PCR ran on 60 Vbeta and 13 Jbeta primers. Only in-frame clones appear in the TCRdb table, and some are missing; sequencing was by immunoSEQ multiplex PCR. Here the sample spans approximately 160,000 clones, 68% being singletons. Findings and caveats of the study: A later analysis showed HLA-associated TCR beta chains outstripping equally common others in clonal expansion. Prediction of most subjects' HLA-A and HLA-B alleles by TCR beta sequences was reportedly accurate.

This CDR3 contains 15 residues. With V trimmed by 2 bases and J by 5 bases, 6 bases remained unmatched. Germline lookup yields CDR1 MNHEY and CDR2 SVGAGI. Sequenced sample: PBMCs. The origin of this receptor is a woman in her thirties or forties in good health and CMV-seropositive. The chain recombines TRBV6-5 with TRBJ2-7; 10 nucleotides line up with TRBD2. CDR3 region: CASSYALAGIDEQYF. DNA of the CDR3: TGTGCCAGCAGTTACGCACTAGCGGGAATCGACGAGCAGTACTTC.